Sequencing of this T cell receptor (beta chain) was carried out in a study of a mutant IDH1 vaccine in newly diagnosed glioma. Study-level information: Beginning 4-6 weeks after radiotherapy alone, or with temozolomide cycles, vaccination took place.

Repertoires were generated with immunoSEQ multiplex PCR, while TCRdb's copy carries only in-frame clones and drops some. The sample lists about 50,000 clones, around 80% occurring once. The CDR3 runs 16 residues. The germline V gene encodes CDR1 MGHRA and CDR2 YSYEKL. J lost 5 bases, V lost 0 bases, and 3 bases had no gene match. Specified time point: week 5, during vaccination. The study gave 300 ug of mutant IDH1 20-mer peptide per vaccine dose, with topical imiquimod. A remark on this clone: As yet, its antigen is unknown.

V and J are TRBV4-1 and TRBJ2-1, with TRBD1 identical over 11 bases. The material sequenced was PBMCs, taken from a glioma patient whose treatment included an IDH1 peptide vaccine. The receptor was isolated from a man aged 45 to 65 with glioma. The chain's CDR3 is CASSQDGTGGNNEQFF. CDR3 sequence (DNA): TGCGCCAGCAGCCAAGATGGGACAGGGGGAAACAATGAGCAGTTCTTC.